In this sample, the clone carrying this T cell receptor (beta chain) turned up a few times. Its specificity is unknown. This record belongs to a study of blood T cells in healthy people across ages. Points from the study as a whole: Expanded clonotype changes were possibly confounded by unknown donor CMV status. Both naive CD4+ cell counts and diversity were greater in long-lived donors than in aged donors. Any conclusive comparison of naive versus antigen-experienced cells was prevented by using unsorted PBMCs.

With each sample, at least 5.5 micrograms of total RNA were extracted. Then a second PCR, running roughly 7 to 11 cycles, was carried out with a sample-barcoded 5' primer and a J-beta primer mix. TCRdb re-called the 5' RACE reads through MiXCR, storing one row per CDR3 protein. The table shows about 1.7 million distinct CDR3 sequences, with roughly 28% occurring only once. CDR3 length: 11 residues. CDR1 and CDR2 (germline): DFQATT, SNEGSKA (reference sequence). The rearrangement joins TRBV20-1 to TRBJ2-5; D not resolved. The sequencing sample was made of blood. The receptor comes from a woman between 25 and 40 years old in good health. CDR3 sequence: CGIPGQETQYF. The CDR3 nucleotides read TGCGGGATCCCCGGCCAGGAGACCCAGTACTTC.